These T cell receptor beta chains were read from a single sample in a study of blood T cell repertoires in COVID-19. Assay: immunoSEQ multiplex PCR; the TCRdb copy retains only in-frame clones and omits some. The table records 150,000 to 200,000 clones, roughly 77% of them present only once. Sequencing was done on a sample of peripheral blood. All receptors come from a human donor in a cohort sampled during active COVID-19. The CDR3 runs from the conserved cysteine through the conserved F or W. The D gene is left open where the match is weak. Some rows mark clone size as missing; the rest say once, few, many or name a class of expanded clone.

14	TRBV19	TRBJ2-5	NA	NA	CASSIVSGGETQYF	TGTGCCAGTAGTATAGTAAGTGGGGGGGAGACCCAGTACTTC
15	TRBV3-1/TRBV3-2	TRBJ1-2	NA	TRBD1	CASSPIRTGGYGYTF	TGTGCCAGCAGCCCGATCAGAACAGGGGGCTATGGCTACACCTTC
14	TRBV10-2	TRBJ2-7	NA	NA	CASEGGGLSYEQYF	TGCGCCAGCGAGGGGGGGGGCCTCTCCTACGAGCAGTACTTC
15	TRBV28	TRBJ1-5	NA	TRBD1	CASTDTTGRDQPQHF	TGTGCCAGCACCGATACGACAGGGCGTGATCAGCCCCAGCATTTT
19	TRBV29-1	TRBJ2-2	NA	TRBD2	CSVEKGLAGGLANTGELFF	TGCAGCGTTGAAAAGGGACTAGCGGGGGGGCTAGCGAACACCGGGGAGCTGTTTTTT
15	TRBV15	TRBJ1-4	NA	NA	CATSRVGGANEKLFF	TGTGCCACCAGCAGAGTGGGGGGAGCTAATGAAAAACTGTTTTTT
14	TRBV5-5	TRBJ2-7	NA	NA	CASSPQASSYEQYF	TGTGCCAGCAGCCCCCAGGCCTCCTCCTACGAGCAGTACTTC
14	TRBV9	TRBJ2-7	once	TRBD1	CASSGTGASYEQYF	TGTGCCAGCAGCGGAACAGGGGCGAGCTACGAGCAGTACTTC
13	TRBV25-1	TRBJ2-5	NA	NA	CASNTGIGETQYF	TGTGCCAGCAACACAGGGATCGGAGAGACCCAGTACTTC
11	TRBV20-1	TRBJ2-5	NA	NA	CSATVGETQYF	TGCAGTGCTACCGTCGGAGAGACCCAGTACTTC